This T cell receptor beta chain derives from a study of blood T cell repertoires in COVID-19. In germline, CDR1 is SEHNR, CDR2 FQNEAQ (reference sequence). Trimming cost V 5 bases and J 6 bases; bases outside gene matches: 18. The CDR3 covers 17 residues. Data came from immunoSEQ multiplex PCR; TCRdb stores just in-frame clones and leaves some out. The data contain approximately 250,000 clones, less than 85% of them seen just once; the ten biggest clones take up about 4.3%. The sample taken for sequencing was peripheral blood. This chain joins TRBV7-9 and TRBJ2-7, with 8 bases aligning to TRBD1. The receptor was isolated from a man between 60 and 75 years old who had recovered from COVID-19. The CDR3 loop is CASSRTLRQGFFLEQYF. The CDR3 nucleotides read TGTGCCAGCAGCCGTACCCTCAGACAGGGGTTTTTTCTCGAGCAGTACTTC. The variable domain in full, with the rest retrieved from reference TRBV7-9 and TRBJ2-7, is DTGVSQNPRHKITKRGQNVTFRCDPISEHNRLYWYRQTLGQGPEFLTYFQNEAQLEKSRLLSDRFSAERPKGSFSTLEIQRTEQGDSAMYLCASSRTLRQGFFLEQYFGPGTRLTVT.